The 27 T cell receptor beta chains below were found in one sample sequenced in a study of CD8 T cells in ankylosing spondylitis. TCRdb passed the 5' RACE reads through MiXCR, listing each CDR3 protein once. This table holds about 92,000 distinct CDR3 sequences, about 8.8% found once. Sequenced sample: blood, either unsorted or a sorted T cell fraction (not recorded which). These receptor sequences come from a male donor with ankylosing spondylitis or in good health (not recorded which).

This clonotype was observed at least ten times. This chain uses TRBV29-1 with TRBJ2-1, with 8 nucleotides matching TRBD2. There are 14 residues in the CDR3. J gave up 10 bases and V 7 bases, and 15 bases lay outside the gene matches. The germline V gene has CDR1 SQVTM and CDR2 ANQGSEA. The DNA for the CDR3 is TGCAGCGCCGAACGAGCGGGGGCCCCTTTGGAGCAGTTCTTC. Its translation is CSAERAGAPLEQFF.

There are many counts of this clonotype. The rearrangement uses TRBV4-2 and TRBJ2-1; the match to TRBD1 covers 8 bases. Per germline, CDR1 LGHNA and CDR2 YNFKEQ. The J segment lost 0 bases and the V segment lost 0 bases, leaving 7 bases of the junction unmatched. This CDR3 comprises 18 residues. This CDR3 reads CASSQDGFTGGSYNEQFF. The CDR3 nucleotides read TGTGCCAGCAGCCAAGATGGGTTTACAGGGGGCTCCTACAATGAGCAGTTCTTC.

This clonotype showed up many times. The V call is TRBV29-1, the J call TRBJ2-5; 13 positions agree with TRBD2. The trim removed 0 bases at V and 2 bases at J, leaving 9 bases unmatched. The germline CDR1 and CDR2 sequences are SQVTM and ANQGSEA. CDR3 size: 18 residues. The CDR3 loop reads CSVEERTSGGGYQETQYF. For the CDR3, the DNA is TGCAGCGTTGAAGAGCGGACTAGCGGGGGAGGGTATCAAGAGACCCAGTACTTC.

This clonotype was counted ten times or more. The chain couples TRBV18 to TRBJ2-6, with 7 bases that match TRBD1. CDR3 size: 17 residues. CDR1 and CDR2 from the germline V gene are KGHSH and LQKENI. Unmatched junction bases numbered 7, after V lost 3 bases and J lost 2 bases. The CDR3 sequence is CASSPTDRETGANVLTF. CDR3 coding DNA: TGTGCCAGCTCACCCACAGACAGGGAAACTGGGGCCAACGTCCTGACTTTC.

This clonotype was counted ten times or more. The CDR3 here is CASSLTDTEAFF. The CDR3 DNA reads as TGTGCCAGCAGCTTAACGGACACTGAAGCTTTCTTT. This chain joins TRBV7-2 and TRBJ1-1, with D hard to call. This CDR3 region has 12 residues. V lost 2 bases, J lost 3 bases, and 4 bases lay in between. Germline assignment: CDR1 SGHTA and CDR2 FQGNSA.

This clonotype was seen ten or more times. The chain is built from TRBV7-8 and TRBJ2-5; TRBD2 matches at 11 bases. The V gene end was trimmed by 6 bases and the J gene end by 5 bases; junction bases not matched to a gene: 8. From germline, CDR1 is SGHVS and CDR2 FQNEAQ. This CDR3 is 15 amino acids long. The CDR3: CASRVSGGAGETQYF. DNA for the CDR3: TGTGCCAGCAGAGTTAGCGGGGGGGCCGGGGAGACCCAGTACTTC.

This clonotype occurred many times. The genes are TRBV20-1 and TRBJ2-3; D gene unclear. Trimming cost V 0 bases and J 6 bases, with 4 bases left between them. The CDR3 has 11 amino acids. The germline V gene has CDR1 DFQATT and CDR2 SNEGSKA (reference sequence). The CDR3 DNA is TGCAGTGCTAGAGATGTGGATACGCAGTATTTT. It is translated as CSARDVDTQYF.

This clonotype was detected many times. The V gene is TRBV27, the J gene TRBJ2-3; D remains ambiguous. The CDR3 consists of 14 residues. Trimming took 10 bases from V and 2 from J, leaving 16 bases between them. Germline V gives CDR1 MNHEY, CDR2 SMNVEV (reference sequence). CDR3: CATHPLRNTDTQYF. The DNA of the CDR3 is TGTGCCACTCACCCTCTGCGAAACACAGATACGCAGTATTTT.

This clonotype was picked up many times. The rearrangement links TRBV2 to TRBJ1-5; no firm D call. Looked up from germline, CDR1 is SNHLY and CDR2 is FYNNEI. V dropped 2 bases and J dropped 0 bases, with 8 bases sitting between them. The length of the CDR3 is 15 residues. The CDR3 protein is CASSELANSNQPQHF. CDR3 coding DNA: TGTGCCAGCAGTGAACTGGCCAATAGCAATCAGCCCCAGCATTTT.

This clonotype showed up many times. The chain combines TRBV28 with TRBJ1-2; a weak D match, TRBD1 (6 bases). V shed 8 bases and J shed 5 bases, with 15 bases lying between them. The CDR3 totals 13 residues. Looked up from germline, CDR1 is MDHEN and CDR2 is SYDVKM. The CDR3 region is CASDQGWRYGYTF. The CDR3 DNA follows: TGTGCCAGCGATCAGGGGTGGCGATATGGCTACACCTTC.

This clonotype was seen repeatedly, ten times or more. V and J are TRBV27 and TRBJ2-2, with D unresolved. This CDR3 has 13 amino acids. Germline lookup yields CDR1 MNHEY and CDR2 SMNVEV (reference sequence). Trimming stripped 6 bases from V and 2 bases from J, with 7 bases between. This CDR3 is CASRSTNTGELFF. In DNA, the CDR3 is TGTGCCAGCAGGTCCACCAACACCGGGGAGCTGTTTTTT.

This clonotype was detected many times. The V call is TRBV7-8, the J call TRBJ2-1, with a tentative D call TRBD1 (6 bases). Trimming took off 3 bases at V and 3 bases at J, with 24 bases between the two ends. CDR1 SGHVS and CDR2 FQNEAQ come from the germline V gene. The CDR3 contains 19 residues. In nucleotides, the CDR3 is TGTGCCAGCAGCTTCCGCCTCCAAGACGTCAGGGGCCACTACAATGAGCAGTTCTTC. It encodes CASSFRLQDVRGHYNEQFF.

This clonotype was seen many times. The chain employs TRBV5-1 and TRBJ2-2; 7 positions agree with TRBD1. V was clipped by 0 bases and J by 2 bases; unmatched bases: 1. The CDR3 has 15 residues. CDR1 and CDR2 (germline): SGHRS, YFSETQ. The CDR3 DNA is TGCGCCAGCAGCTTGGGACAGGGCAACACCGGGGAGCTGTTTTTT. Its translation: CASSLGQGNTGELFF.

This clonotype was detected a few times. The chain has TRBV7-2 and TRBJ2-7; 7 nucleotides line up with TRBD1. The V and J ends lost 2 bases and 5 bases, in that order; junction bases with no gene match: 6. Germline V lookup: CDR1 SGHTA, CDR2 FQGNSA. There are 14 residues in the CDR3. CDR3 DNA: TGTGCCAGCAGCTTAAGCACAGGGGCGAACGAGCAGTACTTC. This gives the protein CASSLSTGANEQYF.

This clonotype was recorded many times. In DNA form, the CDR3 reads TGTGCCAGCAGAGGGACACTCCCGTTCAATTCACCCCTCCACTTT. Its protein is CASRGTLPFNSPLHF. This chain joins TRBV27 and TRBJ1-6; a weak D match, TRBD1 (6 bases). The CDR3 loop spans 15 amino acids. The germline CDR1 and CDR2 sequences are MNHEY and SMNVEV (reference sequence). The ends were cut back, 6 bases at V and 7 bases at J, with 16 bases in the middle.

This clonotype showed up many times. The rearrangement uses TRBV24-1 and TRBJ2-2; D possibly corresponds to TRBD1 (6 bases). This CDR3 comprises 15 residues. From germline, CDR1 is KGHDR and CDR2 SFDVKD. V lost 5 bases and J 0 bases, leaving 9 bases between the germline ends. CDR3: CATSGPGANTGELFF. The CDR3 DNA reads as TGTGCCACCAGTGGCCCAGGGGCGAACACCGGGGAGCTGTTTTTT.

Many counts were recorded for this clonotype. This chain links TRBV28 with TRBJ2-7; no reliable D call. V gave up 5 bases and J gave up 4 bases, with 21 bases separating them. Germline values: CDR1 MDHEN, CDR2 SYDVKM. The CDR3 runs to 16 residues. Here the CDR3 reads CASSPLGPGTRYEQYF. CDR3 in DNA: TGTGCCAGCAGTCCGCTCGGTCCCGGTACGCGGTACGAGCAGTACTTC.

Ten or more counts support this clonotype. V is TRBV25-1 and J is TRBJ2-6; 8 bases are shared with TRBD1. The CDR3 consists of 18 residues. CDR1 MGHDK and CDR2 SYGVNS come from the germline V gene. Trimming at V came to 3 bases and at J to 0 bases, leaving 7 bases not matched to a gene. CDR3 residues: CASSEPDRVYSGANVLTF. Written as DNA, the CDR3 is TGTGCCAGCAGTGAGCCGGACAGGGTGTACTCTGGGGCCAACGTCCTGACTTTC.

This clonotype was recorded many times. This chain joins TRBV11-3 and TRBJ1-1; no clear D gene. The V gene lost 5 bases and the J gene lost 2 bases, with 9 bases spanning the gap. The CDR3 loop spans 13 amino acids. Per germline, CDR1 SGHNT and CDR2 YENEEA. CDR3 nucleotides: TGTGCCAGCAGCACCCGGTCCAACACTGAAGCTTTCTTT. Translation gives CASSTRSNTEAFF.

In nucleotides, the CDR3 is TGTGCCAGCAGAATCAATTACAGGGATTCACCCCTCCACTTT. Amino acids: CASRINYRDSPLHF. This rearrangement joins TRBV27 to TRBJ1-6; possibly TRBD1 for D (6 bases). V lost 6 bases and J lost 8, with 14 bases in between. The CDR3 consists of 14 residues. Germline-derived CDR1 and CDR2 are MNHEY and SMNVEV (reference sequence).

This clonotype was counted at least ten times. The chain uses TRBV4-2 and TRBJ2-3, with 8 bases identical to TRBD2. The CDR3 has 16 amino acids. The junction had 9 bases not matched to a gene; V was cut back by 1 base and J by 6 bases. The V gene's germline CDR1 is LGHNA and CDR2 YNFKEQ. The CDR3 DNA reads as TGTGCCAGCAGCCAAGGGGTACTAGCGGCGGGGGATACGCAGTATTTT. Protein: CASSQGVLAAGDTQYF.

This clonotype occurred many times. Here the CDR3 reads CATETGAIYGYTF. The CDR3 DNA reads TGTGCCACCGAGACAGGGGCCATATATGGCTACACCTTC. This chain connects TRBV28 to TRBJ1-2; 8 positions agree with TRBD1. The CDR3 is made up of 13 amino acids. The junction had 9 bases not matched to a gene; V was cut back by 10 bases and J by 5 bases. Germline assignment: CDR1 MDHEN and CDR2 SYDVKM.

The table lists this clonotype with many counts. The chain is built from TRBV14 and TRBJ2-2; TRBD1 matches 8 bases. CDR3 length equals 16 residues. CDR1 is SGHDN, CDR2 FVKESK, per germline. J gave up 4 bases and V 1 base, and 5 bases lay outside the gene matches. CDR3: CASSQVGQETTGELFF. DNA for the CDR3: TGTGCCAGCAGCCAAGTGGGACAGGAAACCACCGGGGAGCTGTTTTTT.

This clonotype was recorded many times. The J gene is TRBJ2-1, the V gene TRBV10-3; D is ambiguous. Trimming left V 6 bases short and J 8 bases short, with 11 bases between. Germline lookup yields CDR1 ENHRY and CDR2 SYGVKD. The CDR3 is 12 residues long. The CDR3 DNA reads as TGTGCCATCAGCCCCCTCGGCGATGAGCAGTTCTTC. Encoded protein: CAISPLGDEQFF.

This clonotype was seen a few times. V and J are TRBV5-1 and TRBJ1-2, with TRBD1 identical over 9 bases. The CDR3 length is 14 residues. J gave up 5 bases and V 3 bases, and 5 bases lay outside the gene matches. Germline CDR1 reads SGHRS; CDR2 reads YFSETQ. CDR3: CASSSGQGGYGYTF. Here the CDR3 DNA reads TGCGCCAGCAGCTCGGGACAGGGTGGATATGGCTACACCTTC. Full variable domain (missing parts from reference TRBV5-1 and TRBJ1-2): KAGVTQTPRYLIKTRGQQVTLSCSPISGHRSVSWYQQTPGQGLQFLFEYFSETQRNKGNFPGRFSGRQFSNSRSEMNVSTLELGDSALYLCASSSGQGGYGYTFGSGTRLTVV.

At least ten counts were recorded for this clonotype. The rearrangement uses TRBV15 and TRBJ2-5, with 9 bases matching TRBD2. The CDR3 covers 15 residues. Germline CDR1 LNHNV, CDR2 YYDKDF (reference sequence). The J segment lost 5 bases and the V segment lost 5 bases, leaving 9 bases of the junction unmatched. The CDR3 DNA follows: TGTGCCACCAGCGTTAGCGGGGGACTGCTTGAGACCCAGTACTTC. This encodes CATSVSGGLLETQYF.

This clonotype was recorded many times. The genes are TRBV14 and TRBJ2-5; D is ambiguous. CDR1 is SGHDN and CDR2 is FVKESK in the germline V gene. With 1 base removed from V and 5 bases from J, the gap between germline ends came to 11 bases. The CDR3 runs to 14 residues. The CDR3 DNA follows: TGTGCCAGCAGCCAAGCCGCCCCGGCCGAGACCCAGTACTTC. Encoded protein: CASSQAAPAETQYF. Full variable domain (remainder filled in from reference TRBV14 and TRBJ2-5): EAGVTQFPSHSVIEKGQTVTLRCDPISGHDNLYWYRRVMGKEIKFLLHFVKESKQDESGMPNNRFLAERTGGTYSTLKVQPAELEDSGVYFCASSQAAPAETQYFGPGTRLLVL.